This T cell receptor (beta chain) was observed in a study of tumor and adjacent non-tumor tissue in lung cancer. TCRbeta libraries were built with three rounds of nested PCR, modified from ARM-PCR. From the multiplex PCR reads, TCRdb called clonotypes with MiXCR, one entry per CDR3 protein. Here the sample spans 70,000 to 80,000 distinct CDR3 sequences, about two thirds being singletons. The template was RNA from unsorted bulk tissue. As to this clonotype: Relative to the germline gene, one junction end is altered; a read error may explain this.

The CDR3 loop spans 14 amino acids. Germline V gives CDR1 DFQATT, CDR2 SNEGSKA (reference sequence). The rearrangement joins TRBV20-1 to TRBJ2-7; 7 bases fit TRBD1. Sequencing was carried out using lung tumor tissue. The sequence came from a woman aged 40-49 years with non-small cell lung cancer. Here the CDR3 reads CNARQTGSSYDQYF. CDR3 nucleotides: TGCAATGCTAGGCAGACAGGGAGCTCCTACGACCAGTACTTC.